This T cell receptor beta chain comes out of a study of human T cells and chemical hapten exposure. MiXCR, applied by TCRdb to the RACE reads, yields one record per CDR3 protein. Among a few hundred thousand distinct CDR3 sequences listed, about 6.9% were seen once. Indicated time point: patch test 2, 6 weeks after DPC sensitization. Treatment here: therapeutic diphenylcyclopropenone sensitization with weekly scalp DPC. The CDR3 sequence is 17 residues long. The germline V gene encodes CDR1 DFQATT and CDR2 SNEGSKA (reference sequence). V lost 1 base, J lost 7 bases, and 22 bases lay in between. This clonotype has ten or more counts.

This chain uses TRBV20-1 with TRBJ1-4, with a weak D call TRBD1 (6 bases). Source: whole blood, taken in connection with sensitization to the hapten diphenylcyclopropenone (DPC). This receptor was identified in a young woman with alopecia areata. Some clones in this sample may be carry-over from other donors' samples. The CDR3 sequence is CSARVGSGALDSEKLFF. The CDR3 DNA reads TGCAGTGCTAGAGTTGGGTCGGGGGCGCTGGATAGTGAAAAACTGTTTTTT.